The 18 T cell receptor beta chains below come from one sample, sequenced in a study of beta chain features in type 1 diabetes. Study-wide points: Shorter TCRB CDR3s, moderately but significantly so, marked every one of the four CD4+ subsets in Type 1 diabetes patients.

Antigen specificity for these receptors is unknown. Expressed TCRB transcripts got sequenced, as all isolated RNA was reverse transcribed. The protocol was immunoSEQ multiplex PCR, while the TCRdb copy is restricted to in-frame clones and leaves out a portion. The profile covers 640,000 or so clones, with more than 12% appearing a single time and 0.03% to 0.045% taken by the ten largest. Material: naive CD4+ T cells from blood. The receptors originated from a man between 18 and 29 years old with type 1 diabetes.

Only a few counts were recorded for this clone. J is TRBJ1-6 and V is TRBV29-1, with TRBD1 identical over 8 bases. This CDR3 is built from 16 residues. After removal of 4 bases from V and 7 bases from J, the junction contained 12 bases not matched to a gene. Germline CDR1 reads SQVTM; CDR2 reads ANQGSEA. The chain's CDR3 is CSVGPTRDRSNSPLHF. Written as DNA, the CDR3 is TGCAGCGTTGGGCCAACACGGGACAGGTCGAATTCACCCCTCCACTTT.

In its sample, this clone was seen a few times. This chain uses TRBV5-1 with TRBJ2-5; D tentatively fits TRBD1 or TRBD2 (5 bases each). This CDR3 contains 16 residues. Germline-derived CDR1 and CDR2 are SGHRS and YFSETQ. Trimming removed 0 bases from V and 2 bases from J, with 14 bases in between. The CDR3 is CASSLGGAPRQETQYF. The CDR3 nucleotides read TGCGCCAGCAGCTTGGGAGGGGCTCCAAGGCAAGAGACCCAGTACTTC.

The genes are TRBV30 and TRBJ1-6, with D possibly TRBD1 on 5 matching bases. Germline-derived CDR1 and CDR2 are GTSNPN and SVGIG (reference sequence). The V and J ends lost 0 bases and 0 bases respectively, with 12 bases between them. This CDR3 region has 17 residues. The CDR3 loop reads CAWSVGALSSYNSPLHF. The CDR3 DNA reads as TGTGCCTGGAGTGTAGGGGCCCTGAGCTCCTATAATTCACCCCTCCACTTT. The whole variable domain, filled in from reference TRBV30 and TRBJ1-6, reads SQTIHQWPATLVQPVGSPLSLECTVEGTSNPNLYWYRQAAGRGLQLLFYSVGIGQISSEVPQNLSASRPQDRQFILSSKKLLLSDSGFYLCAWSVGALSSYNSPLHFGNGTRLTVT.

CDR3 loop: CAWRGGGSNQPQHF. CDR3 DNA: TGTGCCTGGAGAGGGGGCGGAAGCAATCAGCCCCAGCATTTT. V is TRBV30 and J is TRBJ1-5, with 7 bases that match TRBD1. The V gene end was trimmed by 3 bases and the J gene end by 1 base; junction bases not matched to a gene: 3. The CDR3 runs 14 residues. Per the germline V gene, CDR1 is GTSNPN and CDR2 is SVGIG (reference sequence).

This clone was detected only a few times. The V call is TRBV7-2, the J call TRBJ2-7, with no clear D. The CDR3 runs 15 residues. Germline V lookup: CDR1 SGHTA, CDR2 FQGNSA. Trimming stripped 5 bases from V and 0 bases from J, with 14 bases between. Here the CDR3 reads CASSRPILSSYEQYF. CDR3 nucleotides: TGTGCCAGCAGCCGACCGATTCTGAGCTCCTACGAGCAGTACTTC.

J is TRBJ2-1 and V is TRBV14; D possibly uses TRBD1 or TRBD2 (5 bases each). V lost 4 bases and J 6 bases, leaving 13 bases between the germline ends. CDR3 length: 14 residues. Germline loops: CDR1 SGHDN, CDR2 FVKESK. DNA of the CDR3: TGTGCCAGCAGCCGCTCGGGACCGATCAATGAGCAGTTCTTC. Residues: CASSRSGPINEQFF.

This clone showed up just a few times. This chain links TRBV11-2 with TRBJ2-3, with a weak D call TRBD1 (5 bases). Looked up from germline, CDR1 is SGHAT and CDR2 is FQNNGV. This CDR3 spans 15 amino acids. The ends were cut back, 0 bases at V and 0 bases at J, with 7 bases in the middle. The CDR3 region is CASSLEGASTDTQYF. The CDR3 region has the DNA TGTGCCAGCAGCTTAGAAGGGGCCAGCACAGATACGCAGTATTTT.

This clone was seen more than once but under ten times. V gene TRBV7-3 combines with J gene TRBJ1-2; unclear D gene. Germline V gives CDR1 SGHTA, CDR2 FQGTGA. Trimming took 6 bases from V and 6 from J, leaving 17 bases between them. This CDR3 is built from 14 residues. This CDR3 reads CASSYISRVDGYTF. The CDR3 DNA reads TGTGCCAGCAGTTATATCTCTCGGGTGGATGGCTACACCTTC.

The CDR3 DNA follows: TGTGCCTGGAGTGGCCAGGGAAGGGCCTATGGCTACACCTTC. This encodes CAWSGQGRAYGYTF. V gene TRBV30 combines with J gene TRBJ1-2, with a possible D match to TRBD1 (5 bases). The V gene lost 1 base and the J gene lost 4 bases, with 13 bases spanning the gap. CDR3 length: 14 amino acids. Germline loops: CDR1 GTSNPN, CDR2 SVGIG (reference sequence). Looking up the rest from reference TRBV30 and TRBJ1-2 gives the full variable domain: SQTIHQWPATLVQPVGSPLSLECTVEGTSNPNLYWYRQAAGRGLQLLFYSVGIGQISSEVPQNLSASRPQDRQFILSSKKLLLSDSGFYLCAWSGQGRAYGYTFGSGTRLTVV.

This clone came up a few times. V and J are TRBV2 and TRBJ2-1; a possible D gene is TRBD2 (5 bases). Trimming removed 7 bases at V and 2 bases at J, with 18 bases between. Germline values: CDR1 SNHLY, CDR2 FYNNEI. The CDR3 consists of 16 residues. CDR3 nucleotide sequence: TGTGCCAGCATCCAAGGGAGCTTAGTTACCTACAATGAGCAGTTCTTC. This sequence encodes CASIQGSLVTYNEQFF.

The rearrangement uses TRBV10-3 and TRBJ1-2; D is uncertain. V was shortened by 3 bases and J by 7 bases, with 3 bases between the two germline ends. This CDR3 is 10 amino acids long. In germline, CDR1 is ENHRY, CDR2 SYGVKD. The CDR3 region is CAISDRGYTF. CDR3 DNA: TGTGCCATCAGTGATCGTGGCTACACCTTC.

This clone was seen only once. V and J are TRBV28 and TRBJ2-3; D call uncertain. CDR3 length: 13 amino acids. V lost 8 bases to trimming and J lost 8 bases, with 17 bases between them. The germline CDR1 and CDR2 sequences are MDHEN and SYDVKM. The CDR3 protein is CASLSGTSGTQYF. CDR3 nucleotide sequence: TGTGCCAGCCTCTCGGGTACCTCGGGTACGCAGTATTTT.

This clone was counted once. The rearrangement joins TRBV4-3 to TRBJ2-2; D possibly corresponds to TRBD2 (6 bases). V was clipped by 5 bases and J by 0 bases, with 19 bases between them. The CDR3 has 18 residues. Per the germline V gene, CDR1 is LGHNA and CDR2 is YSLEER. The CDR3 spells CASSFGISGLANTGELFF. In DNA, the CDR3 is TGCGCCAGCAGCTTCGGGATTAGCGGCCTTGCGAACACCGGGGAGCTGTTTTTT.

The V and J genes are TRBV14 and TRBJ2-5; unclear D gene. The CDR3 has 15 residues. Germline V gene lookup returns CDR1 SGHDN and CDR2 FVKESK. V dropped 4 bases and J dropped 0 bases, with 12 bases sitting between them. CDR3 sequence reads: CASSLPSWYQETQYF. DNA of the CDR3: TGTGCCAGCAGCCTCCCCTCATGGTACCAAGAGACCCAGTACTTC.

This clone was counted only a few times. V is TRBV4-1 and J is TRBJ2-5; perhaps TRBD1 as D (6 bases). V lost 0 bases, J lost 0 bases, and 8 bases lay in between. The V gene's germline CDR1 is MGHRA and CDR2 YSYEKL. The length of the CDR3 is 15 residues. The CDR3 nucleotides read TGCGCCAGCAGCCAAGACGACAGGTACCAAGAGACCCAGTACTTC. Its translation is CASSQDDRYQETQYF.

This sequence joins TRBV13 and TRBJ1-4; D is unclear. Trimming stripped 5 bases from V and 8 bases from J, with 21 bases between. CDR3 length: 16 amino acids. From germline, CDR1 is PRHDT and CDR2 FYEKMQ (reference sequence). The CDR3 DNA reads TGTGCCAGCAGCGTACGACGGAGGGAGCTTTGGGAAAAACTGTTTTTT. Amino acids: CASSVRRRELWEKLFF.

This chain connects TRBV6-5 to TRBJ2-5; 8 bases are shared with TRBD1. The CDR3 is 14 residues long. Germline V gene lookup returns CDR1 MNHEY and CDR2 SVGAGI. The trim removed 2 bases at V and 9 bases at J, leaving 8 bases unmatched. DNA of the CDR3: TGTGCCAGCAGTTACAATCCAGGGGGCTCTTCCCAGTACTTC. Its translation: CASSYNPGGSSQYF.

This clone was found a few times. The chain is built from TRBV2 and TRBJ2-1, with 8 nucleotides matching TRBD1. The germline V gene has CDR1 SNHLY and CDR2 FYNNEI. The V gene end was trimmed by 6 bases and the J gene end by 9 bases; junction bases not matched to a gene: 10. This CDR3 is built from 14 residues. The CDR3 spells CASRIRQGLTEQFF. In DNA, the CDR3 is TGTGCCAGCAGGATCCGACAGGGGTTGACTGAGCAGTTCTTC.